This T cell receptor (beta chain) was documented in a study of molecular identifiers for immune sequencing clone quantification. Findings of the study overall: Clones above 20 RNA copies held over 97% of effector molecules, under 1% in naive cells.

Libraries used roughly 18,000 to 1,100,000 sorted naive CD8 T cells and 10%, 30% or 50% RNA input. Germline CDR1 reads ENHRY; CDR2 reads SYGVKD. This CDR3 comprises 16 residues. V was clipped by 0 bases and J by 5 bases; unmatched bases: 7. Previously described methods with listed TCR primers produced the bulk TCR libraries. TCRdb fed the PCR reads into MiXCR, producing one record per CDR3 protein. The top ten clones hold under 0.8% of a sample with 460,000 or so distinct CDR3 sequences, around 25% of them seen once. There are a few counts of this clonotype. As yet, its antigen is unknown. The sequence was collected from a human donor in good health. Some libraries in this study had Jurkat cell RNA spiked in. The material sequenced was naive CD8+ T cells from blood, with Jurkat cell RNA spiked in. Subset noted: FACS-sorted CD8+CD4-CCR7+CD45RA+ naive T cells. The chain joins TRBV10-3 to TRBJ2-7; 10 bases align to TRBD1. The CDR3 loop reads CAISESGQGISHEQYF. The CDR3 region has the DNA TGTGCCATCAGTGAGTCGGGACAGGGGATTTCCCACGAGCAGTACTTC.